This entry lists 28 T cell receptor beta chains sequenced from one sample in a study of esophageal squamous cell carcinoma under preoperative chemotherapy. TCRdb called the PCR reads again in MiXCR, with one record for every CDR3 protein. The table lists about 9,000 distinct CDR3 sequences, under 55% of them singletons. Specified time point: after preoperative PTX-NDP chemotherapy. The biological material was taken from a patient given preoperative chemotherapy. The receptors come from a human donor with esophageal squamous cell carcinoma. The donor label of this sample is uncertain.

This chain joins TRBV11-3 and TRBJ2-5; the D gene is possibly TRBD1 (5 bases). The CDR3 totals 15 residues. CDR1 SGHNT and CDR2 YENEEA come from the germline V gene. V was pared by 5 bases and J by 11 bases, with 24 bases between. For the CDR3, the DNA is TGTGCCAGCAGCCCTAGGGCCTCTGGGGCCTACGTGCAGTACTTC. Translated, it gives CASSPRASGAYVQYF.

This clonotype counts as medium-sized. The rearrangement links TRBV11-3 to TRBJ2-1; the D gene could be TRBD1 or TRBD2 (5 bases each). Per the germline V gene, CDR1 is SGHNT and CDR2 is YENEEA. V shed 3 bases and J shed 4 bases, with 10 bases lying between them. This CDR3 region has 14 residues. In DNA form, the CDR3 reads TGTGCCAGCAGCTTTGGGGGTTCTTACAATGAGCAGTTCTTC. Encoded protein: CASSFGGSYNEQFF.

Here the CDR3 DNA reads TGTGGTAGCAGCGCGGGGCTCGAGGGCGGTGACCGAAACATTCAGTACTTC. Translated: CGSSAGLEGGDRNIQYF. The chain joins TRBV7-2 to TRBJ2-4; D may be TRBD2 (6 bases). Germline values: CDR1 SGHTA, CDR2 FQGNSA. The CDR3 length is 17 residues.

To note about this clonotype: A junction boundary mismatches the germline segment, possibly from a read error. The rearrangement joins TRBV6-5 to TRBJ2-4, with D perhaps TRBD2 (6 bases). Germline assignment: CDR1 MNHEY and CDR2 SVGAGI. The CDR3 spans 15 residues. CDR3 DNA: TGTGACAGCAGTTACCGGGGAGGACTCAAAGATATGCAGTACTTT. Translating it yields CDSSYRGGLKDMQYF.

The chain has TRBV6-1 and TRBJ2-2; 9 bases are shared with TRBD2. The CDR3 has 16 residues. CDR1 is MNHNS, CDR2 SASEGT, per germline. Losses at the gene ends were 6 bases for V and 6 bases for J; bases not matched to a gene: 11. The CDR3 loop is CASSREIAGASGELFF. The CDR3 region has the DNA TGTGCCAGCAGCCGGGAAATAGCGGGAGCGTCCGGGGAGCTGTTTTTT.

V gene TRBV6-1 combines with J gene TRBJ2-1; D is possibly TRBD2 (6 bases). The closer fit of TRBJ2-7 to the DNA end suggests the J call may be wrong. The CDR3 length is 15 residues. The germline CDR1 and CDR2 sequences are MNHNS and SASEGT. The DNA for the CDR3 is TGTGCCAGCAGTGCGGGACTCCCAGAAATATACGAGCAGTACTTC. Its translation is CASSAGLPEIYEQYF.

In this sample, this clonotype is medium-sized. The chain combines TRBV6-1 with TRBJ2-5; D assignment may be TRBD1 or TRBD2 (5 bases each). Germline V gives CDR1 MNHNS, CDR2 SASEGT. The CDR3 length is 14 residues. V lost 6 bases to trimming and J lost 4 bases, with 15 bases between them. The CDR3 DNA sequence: TGTGCCAGCAGCCCTCGGGACCCCTTAGAGACCCAGTACTTC. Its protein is CASSPRDPLETQYF.

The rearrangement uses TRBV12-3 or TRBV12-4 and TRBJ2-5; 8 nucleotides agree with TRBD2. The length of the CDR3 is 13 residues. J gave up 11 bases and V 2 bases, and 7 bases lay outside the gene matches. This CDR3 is CASSLSGSDEQYF. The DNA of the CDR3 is TGTGCCAGCAGTTTAAGCGGGAGTGATGAGCAGTACTTC.

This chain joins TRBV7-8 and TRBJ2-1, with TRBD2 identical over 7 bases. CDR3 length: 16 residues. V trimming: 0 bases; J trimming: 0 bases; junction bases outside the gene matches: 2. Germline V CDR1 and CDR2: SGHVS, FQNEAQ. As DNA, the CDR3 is TGTGCCAGCAGCTTAGCGGGAGGGAACTCCTACAATGAGCAGTTCTTC. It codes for CASSLAGGNSYNEQFF.

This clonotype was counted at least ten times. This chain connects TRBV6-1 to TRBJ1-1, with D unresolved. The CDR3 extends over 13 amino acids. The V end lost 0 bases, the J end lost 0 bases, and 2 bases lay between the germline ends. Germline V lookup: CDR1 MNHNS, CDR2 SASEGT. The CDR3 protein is CASSEAMNTEAFF. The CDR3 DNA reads TGTGCCAGCAGTGAAGCGATGAACACTGAAGCTTTCTTT.

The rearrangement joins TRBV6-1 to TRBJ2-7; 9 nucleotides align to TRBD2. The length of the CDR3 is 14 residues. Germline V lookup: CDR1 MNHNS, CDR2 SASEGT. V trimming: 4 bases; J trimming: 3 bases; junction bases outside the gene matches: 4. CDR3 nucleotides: TGTGCCAGCAGTGTTGTAGCGGGAGACTACGAGCAGTACTTC. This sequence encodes CASSVVAGDYEQYF.

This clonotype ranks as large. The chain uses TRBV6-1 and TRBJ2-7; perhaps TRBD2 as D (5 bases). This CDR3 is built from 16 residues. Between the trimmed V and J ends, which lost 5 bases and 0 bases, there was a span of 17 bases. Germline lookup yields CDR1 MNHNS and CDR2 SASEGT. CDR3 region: CASSQDTDSSSYEQYF. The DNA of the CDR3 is TGTGCCAGCAGTCAGGATACGGACTCCTCCTCCTACGAGCAGTACTTC.

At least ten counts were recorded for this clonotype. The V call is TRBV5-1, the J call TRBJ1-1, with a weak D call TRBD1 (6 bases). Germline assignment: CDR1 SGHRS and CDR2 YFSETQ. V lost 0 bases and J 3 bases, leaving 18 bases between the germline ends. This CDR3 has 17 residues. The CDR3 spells CASSLESTGRWDTEAFF. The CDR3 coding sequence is TGCGCCAGCAGCTTGGAATCAACAGGGAGGTGGGACACTGAAGCTTTCTTT. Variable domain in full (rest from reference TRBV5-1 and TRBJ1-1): KAGVTQTPRYLIKTRGQQVTLSCSPISGHRSVSWYQQTPGQGLQFLFEYFSETQRNKGNFPGRFSGRQFSNSRSEMNVSTLELGDSALYLCASSLESTGRWDTEAFFGQGTRLTVV.

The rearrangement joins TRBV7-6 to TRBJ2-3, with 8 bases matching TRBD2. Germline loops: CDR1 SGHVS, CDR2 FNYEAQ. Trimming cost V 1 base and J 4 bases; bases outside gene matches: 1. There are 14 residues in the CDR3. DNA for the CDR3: TGTGCCAGCAGCTTAGGCGGGGGGCCAGATACGCAGTATTTT. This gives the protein CASSLGGGPDTQYF.

CDR3 amino acids: CASSVEMEAGFPNEQFF. DNA of the CDR3: TGTGCCAGCAGCGTAGAGATGGAGGCAGGGTTCCCCAATGAGCAGTTCTTC. The chain recombines TRBV9 with TRBJ2-1; D is tentatively TRBD1 or TRBD2 (5 bases each). The CDR3 runs 17 residues. The V end lost 0 bases, the J end lost 6 bases, and 19 bases lay between the germline ends. Germline V gives CDR1 SGDLS, CDR2 YYNGEE. The full variable domain, its missing parts supplied by reference TRBV9 and TRBJ2-1, is DSGVTQTPKHLITATGQRVTLRCSPRSGDLSVYWYQQSLDQGLQFLIQYYNGEERAKGNILERFSAQQFPDLHSELNLSSLELGDSALYFCASSVEMEAGFPNEQFFGPGTRLTVL.

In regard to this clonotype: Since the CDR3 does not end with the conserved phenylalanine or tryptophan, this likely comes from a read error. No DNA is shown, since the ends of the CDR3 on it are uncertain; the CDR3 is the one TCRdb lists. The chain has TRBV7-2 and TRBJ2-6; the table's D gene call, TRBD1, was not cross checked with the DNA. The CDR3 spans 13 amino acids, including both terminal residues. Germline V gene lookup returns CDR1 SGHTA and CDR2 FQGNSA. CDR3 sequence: CASSSYNEQYFGA.

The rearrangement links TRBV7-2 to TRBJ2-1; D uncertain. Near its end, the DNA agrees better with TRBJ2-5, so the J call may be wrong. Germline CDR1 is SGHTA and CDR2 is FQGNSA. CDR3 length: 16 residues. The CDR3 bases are TGTGCCAGCAGCTTAGGCCTCGAAACAGCGAAAGAGACCCAGTACTTC. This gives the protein CASSLGLETAKETQYF.

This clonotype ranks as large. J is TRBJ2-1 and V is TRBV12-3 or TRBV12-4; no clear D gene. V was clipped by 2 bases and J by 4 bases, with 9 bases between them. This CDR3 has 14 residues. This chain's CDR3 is CASSLYLGYNEQFF. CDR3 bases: TGTGCCAGCAGTTTATATTTGGGTTACAATGAGCAGTTCTTC.

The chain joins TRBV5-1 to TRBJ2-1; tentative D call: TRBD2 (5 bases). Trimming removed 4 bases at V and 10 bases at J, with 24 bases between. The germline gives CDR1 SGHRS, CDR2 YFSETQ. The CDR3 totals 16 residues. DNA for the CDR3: TGCGCCAGCAGCGGGGTGGCGGGTAGTAGCTCCTACGAGCAGTTCTTC. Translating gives CASSGVAGSSSYEQFF.

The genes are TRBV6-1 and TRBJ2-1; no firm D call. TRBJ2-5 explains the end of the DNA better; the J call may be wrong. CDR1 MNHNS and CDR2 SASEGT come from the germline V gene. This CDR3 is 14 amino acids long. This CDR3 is CASSRRVAGETQYF. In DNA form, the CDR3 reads TGTGCCAGCAGCCGTCGGGTAGCCGGGGAGACCCAGTACTTC.

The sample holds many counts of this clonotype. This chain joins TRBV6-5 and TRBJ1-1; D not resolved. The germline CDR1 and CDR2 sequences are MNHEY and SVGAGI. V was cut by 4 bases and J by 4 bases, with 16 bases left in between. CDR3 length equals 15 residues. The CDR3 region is CASSLAPILGTEAFF. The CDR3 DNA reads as TGTGCCAGCAGTTTGGCCCCAATATTGGGCACTGAAGCTTTCTTT.

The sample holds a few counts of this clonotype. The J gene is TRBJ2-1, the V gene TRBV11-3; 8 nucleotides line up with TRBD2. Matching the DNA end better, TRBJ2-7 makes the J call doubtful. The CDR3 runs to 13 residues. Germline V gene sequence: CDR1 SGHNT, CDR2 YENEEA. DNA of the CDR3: TGTGCCAGCGGACTAAGCGGGAGCTACGAGCAGTACTTC. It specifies CASGLSGSYEQYF.

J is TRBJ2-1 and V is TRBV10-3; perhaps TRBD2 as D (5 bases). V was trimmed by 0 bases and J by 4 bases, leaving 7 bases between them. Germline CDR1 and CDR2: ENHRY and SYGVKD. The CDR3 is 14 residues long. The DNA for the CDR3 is TGTGCCATCAGTGAGTCTAGCGAGTACAATGAGCAGTTCTTC. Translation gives CAISESSEYNEQFF.

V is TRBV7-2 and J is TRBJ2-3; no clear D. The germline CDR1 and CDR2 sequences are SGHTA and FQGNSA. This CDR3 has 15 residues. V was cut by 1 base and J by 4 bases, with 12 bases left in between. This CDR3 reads CASSLGSAAPDTQYF. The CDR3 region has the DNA TGTGCCAGCAGCTTAGGTTCGGCAGCCCCAGATACGCAGTATTTT.

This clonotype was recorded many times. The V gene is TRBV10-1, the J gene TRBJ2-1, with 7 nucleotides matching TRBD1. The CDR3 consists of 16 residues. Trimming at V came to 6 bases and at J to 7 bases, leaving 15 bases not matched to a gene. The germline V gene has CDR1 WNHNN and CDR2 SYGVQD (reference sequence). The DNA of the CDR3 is TGCGCCAGCAGCCGAGGGACAGACCTAGCTATTAATGAGCAGTTCTTC. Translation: CASSRGTDLAINEQFF.

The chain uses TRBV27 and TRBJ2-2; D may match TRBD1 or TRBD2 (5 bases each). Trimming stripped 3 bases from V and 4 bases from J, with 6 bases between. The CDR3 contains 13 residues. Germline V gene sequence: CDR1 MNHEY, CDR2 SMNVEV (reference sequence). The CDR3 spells CASSFGGTGELFF. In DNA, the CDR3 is TGTGCCAGCAGTTTTGGGGGCACCGGGGAGCTGTTTTTT.

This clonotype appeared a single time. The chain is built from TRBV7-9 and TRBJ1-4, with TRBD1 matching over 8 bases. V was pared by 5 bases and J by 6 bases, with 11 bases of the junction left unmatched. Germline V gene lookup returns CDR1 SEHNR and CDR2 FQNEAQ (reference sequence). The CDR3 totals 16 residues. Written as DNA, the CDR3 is TGTGCCAGCAGCCGACTCACAGGGGGGGGGGATGAAAAACTGTTTTTT. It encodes CASSRLTGGGDEKLFF.

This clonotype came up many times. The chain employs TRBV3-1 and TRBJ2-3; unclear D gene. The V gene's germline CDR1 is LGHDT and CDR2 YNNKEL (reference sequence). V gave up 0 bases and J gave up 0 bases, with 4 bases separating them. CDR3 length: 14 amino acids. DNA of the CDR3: TGTGCCAGCAGCCAAGAGGGTAGCACAGATACGCAGTATTTT. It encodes CASSQEGSTDTQYF.